This is a list of T cell receptor beta chains from one sample in a study of CD8 T cells in Susac syndrome. Each CDR3 protein gets one entry after TCRdb re-called the immunoSEQ multiplex PCR reads with MiXCR. The data hold about 200,000 distinct CDR3 sequences, with around nine tenths observed a single time. Sequenced: CD4+ T cells from PBMCs. Receptor source: a human donor with Susac syndrome. CDR3s include the opening cysteine and the closing phenylalanine or tryptophan. The D gene is left open where the match is weak. Expanded clones are given a class, and other clones once, few, many or no size at all.

d_gene	v_gene	abundance	len	j_gene	CDR3nt	CDR3aa
TRBD1	TRBV4-2	NA	12	TRBJ2-7	TGTGCCAGCTCGGGACAGCGTGAGGAGCAGTACTTC	CASSGQREEQYF
NA	TRBV29-1	NA	10	TRBJ2-3	TGCAGCGTTGGGGGAAATACGCAGTATTTT	CSVGGNTQYF
NA	TRBV7-9	NA	15	TRBJ2-3	TGTGCCAGCAGCTTGAAGGGGGACAACTCAGATACGCAGTATTTT	CASSLKGDNSDTQYF
NA	TRBV10-3	once	12	TRBJ1-5	TGTGCCATCAGAGGGGACAATCAGCCCCAGCATTTT	CAIRGDNQPQHF
TRBD1	TRBV2	NA	14	TRBJ1-2	TGTGCCAGCTGGGGGGACAGGGCAGACTATGGCTACACCTTC	CASWGDRADYGYTF
TRBD1	TRBV10-3	NA	14	TRBJ2-5	TGTGCCATCAGCAGAGACAGGGATGGAGAGACCCAGTACTTC	CAISRDRDGETQYF
TRBD2	TRBV14	NA	16	TRBJ2-1	TGTGCCAGCAGCCAAGTTGGCGGGAGCCGCTACAATGAGCAGTTCTTC	CASSQVGGSRYNEQFF
TRBD1	TRBV29-1	NA	13	TRBJ2-1	TGCAGCGTTGAAAGACAGGGGGACAATGAGCAGTTCTTC	CSVERQGDNEQFF
NA	TRBV28	once	13	TRBJ1-1	TGTGCCAGCATTACCTCGGCGGGGTGGGGAGCTTTCTTT	CASITSAGWGAFF
TRBD1	TRBV2	NA	14	TRBJ2-7	TGTGCCAGCAGCGGACAGGGGGCCCCCTACGAGCAGTACTTC	CASSGQGAPYEQYF
TRBD1	TRBV25-1	NA	15	TRBJ1-1	TGTGCCAGCAGTCCCCGGACAGGGGCTTACACTGAAGCTTTCTTT	CASSPRTGAYTEAFF
TRBD2	TRBV20-1	NA	19	TRBJ2-1	TGCAGTGCTAGAGATCAAACTAGCGGGAGTCGGAGCTCCTACAATGAGCAGTTCTTC	CSARDQTSGSRSSYNEQFF
NA	TRBV3-1	once	16	TRBJ2-7	TGTGCCAGCAGCCCGACTAACTCCCGAGGGGCCTACGAGCAGTACTTC	CASSPTNSRGAYEQYF
NA	TRBV30	once	14	TRBJ1-4	TGTGCCTGGAGCCCAGGGTTAACTAATGAAAAACTGTTTTTT	CAWSPGLTNEKLFF
TRBD1	TRBV6-1	few	13	TRBJ1-1	TGTGCCAGCCTAGTTCAGGGGGACACTGAAGCTTTCTTT	CASLVQGDTEAFF
NA	TRBV20-1	few	11	TRBJ2-7	TGCAGTGCTAGCCACACCTACGAGCAGTACTTC	CSASHTYEQYF
TRBD1	TRBV20-1	NA	14	TRBJ2-7	TGCAGTGCTTTCTCCGGGACAGTCACCTACGAGCAGTACTTC	CSAFSGTVTYEQYF
NA	TRBV5-1	NA	13	TRBJ1-1	TGCGCCAGCAGCTCAGTTGTGGAAACTGAAGCTTTCTTT	CASSSVVETEAFF
NA	TRBV14	NA	13	TRBJ1-3	TGTGCCAGCTCTCGGACAACTGGAAACACCATATATTTT	CASSRTTGNTIYF
NA	TRBV13	NA	14	TRBJ2-4	TGTGCCAGCAGCCGGACAGCTTCCAAAAACATTCAGTACTTC	CASSRTASKNIQYF
NA	TRBV6-5	NA	13	TRBJ2-3	TGTGCCAGCACGCCACGGGCGGGGACTACGCAGTATTTT	CASTPRAGTTQYF
NA	TRBV20-1	NA	14	TRBJ2-7	TGCAGTGCTAGCCCTCAGCCGATTTTGGGCGAGCAGTACTTC	CSASPQPILGEQYF
NA	TRBV27	NA	17	TRBJ2-1	TGTGCCAGCAGTTTATTGGGCTTATCTAGCTCCTACAATGAGCAGTTCTTC	CASSLLGLSSSYNEQFF
NA	TRBV7-8	NA	15	TRBJ2-1	TGTGCCAGCAGCTTAGCGGGGGAGACCTACAATGAGCAGTTCTTC	CASSLAGETYNEQFF
NA	TRBV5-1	NA	14	TRBJ2-5	TGCGCCAGCAGCTCCCCTACTAGACAAGAGACCCAGTACTTC	CASSSPTRQETQYF
TRBD1	TRBV30	NA	15	TRBJ1-5	TGTGCCTGGAGTGTGGGACAGAATAGCAATCAGCCCCAGCATTTT	CAWSVGQNSNQPQHF
TRBD2	TRBV7-3	NA	15	TRBJ2-3	TGTGCCAGCAGCTTATCCAGCGGGGGGCCAGATACGCAGTATTTT	CASSLSSGGPDTQYF
NA	TRBV20-1	NA	14	TRBJ2-1	TGCAGTGCCATTCGGGCTACCGATTACAATGAGCAGTTCTTC	CSAIRATDYNEQFF
TRBD2	TRBV18	NA	14	TRBJ2-7	TGTGCCAGCTCACCTCGGGGAGGGACCTACGAGCAGTACTTC	CASSPRGGTYEQYF
NA	TRBV30	few	12	TRBJ2-7	TGTGCCTGGAGTTGGGTTCAAGGCGAGCAGTACTTC	CAWSWVQGEQYF
NA	TRBV18	NA	16	TRBJ1-2	TGTGCCAGCTCACCATTAATAACCAAGGGAGACTATGGCTACACCTTC	CASSPLITKGDYGYTF
NA	TRBV5-4	NA	13	TRBJ2-7	TGTGCCAGCAGCCGCCCACAATTCCGCGAGCAGTACTTC	CASSRPQFREQYF
TRBD2	TRBV20-1	few	15	TRBJ2-1	TGCAGTGCTAGAGTCGTTGCGGGAGGAAATCATGAGCAGTTCTTC	CSARVVAGGNHEQFF
TRBD1	TRBV7-4	NA	14	TRBJ2-7	TGTGCCAGCAGCAGACAGGGGGCCATATACGAGCAGTACTTC	CASSRQGAIYEQYF
NA	TRBV20-1	NA	15	TRBJ2-3	TGCAGTGCTAGTCCCTCATCGGAGAGCGCAGATACGCAGTATTTT	CSASPSSESADTQYF
TRBD2	TRBV19	NA	17	TRBJ2-2	TGTGCCAGTAGTATCGGGGGGGGATTCGCGAACACCGGGGAGCTGTTTTTT	CASSIGGGFANTGELFF
NA	TRBV28	NA	17	TRBJ2-4	TGTGCCAGCGCAGGACGATTAACCCCCTTAGCCAAAAACATTCAGTACTTC	CASAGRLTPLAKNIQYF
TRBD2	TRBV20-1	NA	18	TRBJ2-7	TGCAGTGCTAGAGCCCTACGGACTAGCGGGAGAGGGTCCTACGAGCAGTACTTC	CSARALRTSGRGSYEQYF
TRBD1	TRBV29-1	NA	13	TRBJ2-7	TGCAGCGTCGCCGGGACAGGGGCGTACGAGCAGTACTTC	CSVAGTGAYEQYF
NA	TRBV6-1	NA	14	TRBJ2-7	TGTGCCAGCAGTGAAGGGGGCGTCGCCTACGAGCAGTACTTC	CASSEGGVAYEQYF
NA	TRBV21-1	NA	17	TRBJ2-3	TGTGCCAGCAGGCGAGAATGGACCCCGACTAGCACAGATACGCAGTATTTT	CASRREWTPTSTDTQYF
NA	TRBV7-2	once	13	TRBJ1-1	TGTGCCAGCAGCAGGATAAGAGGCACTGAAGCTTTCTTT	CASSRIRGTEAFF
TRBD1	TRBV24-1	NA	14	TRBJ2-2	TGTGCCACCAGTGGGACAGGGAACACCGGGGAGCTGTTTTTT	CATSGTGNTGELFF
NA	TRBV28	NA	13	TRBJ1-1	TGTGCCAGCGTGGGGCAGGCGAACACTGAAGCTTTCTTT	CASVGQANTEAFF
NA	TRBV20-1	NA	12	TRBJ2-3	TGCAGTGCCACAAACCCCCTAGATACGCAGTATTTT	CSATNPLDTQYF
NA	TRBV19	NA	12	TRBJ1-6	TGTGCCAGTAGTGCCTTAGGACAGAAGCATTATTTT	CASSALGQKHYF
TRBD1	TRBV20-1	NA	14	TRBJ1-5	TGCAGTGCTAGAACAGGGGCAGGGAATCAGCCCCAGCATTTT	CSARTGAGNQPQHF
NA	TRBV18	once	14	TRBJ2-7	TGTGCCAGCTCACCCGGGAGAGGGGGAAGCGAGCAGTACTTC	CASSPGRGGSEQYF
NA	TRBV29-1	NA	14	TRBJ1-1	TGCAGCGTTTCAGTTTCGGGGGGTACCACTGAAGCTTTCTTT	CSVSVSGGTTEAFF
NA	TRBV7-8	few	13	TRBJ2-1	TGTGCCAGCAGCCCCCGGACTGAAAATGAGCAGTTCTTC	CASSPRTENEQFF